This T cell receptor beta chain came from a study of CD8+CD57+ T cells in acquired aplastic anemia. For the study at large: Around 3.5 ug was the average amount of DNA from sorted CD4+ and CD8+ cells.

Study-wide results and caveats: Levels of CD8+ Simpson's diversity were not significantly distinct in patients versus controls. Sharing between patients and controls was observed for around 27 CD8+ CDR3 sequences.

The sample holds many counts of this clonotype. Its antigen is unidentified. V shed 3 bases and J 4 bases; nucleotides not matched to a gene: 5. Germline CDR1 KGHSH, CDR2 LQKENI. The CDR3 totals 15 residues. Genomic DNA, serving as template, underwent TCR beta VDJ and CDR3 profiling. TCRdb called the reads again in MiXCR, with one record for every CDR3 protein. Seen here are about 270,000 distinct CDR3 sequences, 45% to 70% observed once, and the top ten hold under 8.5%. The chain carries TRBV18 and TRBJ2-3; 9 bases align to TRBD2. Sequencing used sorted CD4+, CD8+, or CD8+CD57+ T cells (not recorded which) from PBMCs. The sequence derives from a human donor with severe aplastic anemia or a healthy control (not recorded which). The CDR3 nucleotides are TGTGCCAGCTCACCTCTTAGCGGGGGAGCAGATACGCAGTATTTT. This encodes CASSPLSGGADTQYF.